A single sample gave rise to the 4 T cell receptor beta chains below, sequenced in a study of shared clonotypes between healthy human individuals. TCRdb's copy holds only in-frame clones and misses some; the assay was immunoSEQ multiplex PCR. The sample shows roughly 2.5 million clones, approximately 92% of them seen only once. Sequences were obtained from naive CD4+ T cells sorted from blood. Subset noted: CD45RA+ positively selected. The source of these receptors is a man aged 18 to 29 in good health.

This chain uses TRBV18 with TRBJ2-7; 9 bases fit TRBD2. Germline V gives CDR1 KGHSH, CDR2 LQKENI. V lost 3 bases and J lost 5; bases outside the gene matches: 8. This CDR3 region has 15 residues. The CDR3 spells CASSPKRGAADEQYF. DNA of the CDR3: TGTGCCAGCTCACCGAAGCGGGGGGCCGCGGACGAGCAGTACTTC.

V and J are TRBV2 and TRBJ2-3, with D perhaps matching TRBD2 (5 bases). CDR3 size: 20 residues. CDR1 SNHLY and CDR2 FYNNEI come from the germline V gene. V shed 6 bases and J shed 3 bases, with 31 bases lying between them. CDR3 amino acids: CASRAPREPFGADSTDTQYF. The DNA of the CDR3 is TGTGCCAGCAGGGCCCCTCGCGAACCGTTTGGAGCGGATAGTACAGATACGCAGTATTTT.

This clone showed up just a few times. J is TRBJ2-7 and V is TRBV5-4; D perhaps matches TRBD2 (6 bases). This CDR3 comprises 13 residues. Trimming removed 4 bases from V and 6 bases from J, with 14 bases in between. Germline V CDR1 and CDR2: SGHNT, YYREEE (reference sequence). CDR3 amino acids: CASSQGQGLEQYF. Written as DNA, the CDR3 is TGTGCCAGCAGCCAAGGCCAGGGACTCGAGCAGTACTTC.

The chain joins TRBV5-1 to TRBJ2-7; tentative D call: TRBD1 (5 bases). V gave up 5 bases and J gave up 2 bases, with 17 bases separating them. Germline-derived CDR1 and CDR2 are SGHRS and YFSETQ. The CDR3 has 15 residues. The DNA for the CDR3 is TGCGCCAGCAGGATCGGACACCAAGTCCCCTACGAGCAGTACTTC. Translating it yields CASRIGHQVPYEQYF.